The 25 T cell receptor beta chains reported below all come from one sample, sequenced in a study of control samples from healthy donors and cancer patients. Produced via immunoSEQ multiplex PCR; TCRdb's table is partial and in-frame only. The table includes 100,000 to 150,000 clones, over 75% detected once. Input material: blood. All receptors come from a man in his 60s in good health.

V and J are TRBV6-2 or TRBV6-3 and TRBJ2-3; TRBD2 matches 11 bases. The CDR3 covers 18 residues. Germline assignment: CDR1 MNHEY and CDR2 SVGEGT. Trimming removed 2 bases from V and 3 bases from J; junction bases left unmatched: 10. DNA of the CDR3: TGTGCCAGCAGTTACGTAGCGGGGGGGCGAGTATGGACAGATACGCAGTATTTT. Translation gives CASSYVAGGRVWTDTQYF.

This clone was picked up a small number of times. The chain recombines TRBV19 with TRBJ2-5; 9 bases line up with TRBD2. The CDR3 runs to 15 residues. V was pared by 5 bases and J by 5 bases, with 9 bases of the junction left unmatched. CDR1 is LNHDA and CDR2 is SQIVND in the germline V gene (reference sequence). Here the CDR3 reads CASSPLAGSGETQYF. The CDR3 coding sequence is TGTGCCAGTAGTCCTCTAGCGGGGAGTGGGGAGACCCAGTACTTC.

This chain connects TRBV3-1 (or the pseudogene TRBV3-2) to TRBJ2-7, with D hard to call. Germline V lookup: CDR1 LGHDT, CDR2 YNNKEL (reference sequence). V was clipped by 2 bases and J by 4 bases, with 9 bases between them. The CDR3 runs 13 residues. The CDR3 here is CASSQSPGYEQYF. For the CDR3, the DNA is TGTGCCAGCAGCCAATCTCCGGGTTACGAGCAGTACTTC.

The rearrangement uses TRBV7-9 and TRBJ1-2; no definite D call. The CDR3 is 13 amino acids. V shed 5 bases and J shed 7 bases, with 14 bases lying between them. The V gene's germline CDR1 is SEHNR and CDR2 FQNEAQ (reference sequence). This CDR3 reads CASSPRPALGYTF. DNA for the CDR3: TGTGCCAGCAGCCCCAGGCCTGCCCTTGGCTACACCTTC. The full variable domain, rest sourced from reference TRBV7-9 and TRBJ1-2, is DTGVSQNPRHKITKRGQNVTFRCDPISEHNRLYWYRQTLGQGPEFLTYFQNEAQLEKSRLLSDRFSAERPKGSFSTLEIQRTEQGDSAMYLCASSPRPALGYTFGSGTRLTVV.

The rearrangement uses TRBV18 and TRBJ2-2, with D unclear. Germline values: CDR1 KGHSH, CDR2 LQKENI. There are 12 residues in the CDR3. The V gene lost 3 bases and the J gene lost 6 bases, with 5 bases spanning the gap. CDR3 bases: TGTGCCAGCTCACCCCAAGCCGGGGAGCTGTTTTTT. Translation gives CASSPQAGELFF.

This chain connects TRBV2 to TRBJ1-1; TRBD1 is a possible D gene (5 bases). The CDR3 contains 14 residues. Germline CDR1 SNHLY, CDR2 FYNNEI. V was cut by 8 bases and J by 1 base, with 14 bases left in between. The CDR3 nucleotides read TGTGCCAGCGGGGACCCGAACAAGAACACTGAAGCTTTCTTT. Translated, it gives CASGDPNKNTEAFF.

The chain recombines TRBV7-9 with TRBJ1-1; 12 bases fit TRBD1. Germline CDR1 SEHNR, CDR2 FQNEAQ (reference sequence). The CDR3 is 16 amino acids. The V gene end was trimmed by 4 bases and the J gene end by 4 bases; junction bases not matched to a gene: 7. CDR3 residues: CASSSEGQGAVTEAFF. The CDR3 DNA follows: TGTGCCAGCAGCTCAGAGGGACAGGGGGCAGTCACTGAAGCTTTCTTT.

The rearrangement joins TRBV5-6 to TRBJ1-2, with 10 nucleotides matching TRBD1. There are 17 residues in the CDR3. From germline, CDR1 is SGHDT and CDR2 YYEEEE. With 2 bases clipped from V and 2 bases from J, the junction kept 9 bases outside the gene matches. This CDR3 reads CASSFRQGASQNYGYTF. In DNA form, the CDR3 reads TGTGCCAGCAGCTTTCGACAGGGGGCTTCCCAAAACTATGGCTACACCTTC.

The gene calls are TRBV7-9 and TRBJ2-2, with D unresolved. The CDR3 has 15 amino acids. The V end was cut by 1 base, the J end by 7 bases, with 13 bases between. Germline assignment: CDR1 SEHNR and CDR2 FQNEAQ (reference sequence). CDR3 region: CASSLELGLSGELFF. CDR3 coding DNA: TGTGCCAGCAGCTTAGAACTCGGGCTGAGCGGGGAGCTGTTTTTT.

The chain has TRBV7-3 and TRBJ2-3, with 7 positions matching TRBD1. The V and J ends lost 6 bases and 4 bases, in that order; junction bases with no gene match: 13. The CDR3 contains 16 residues. CDR1 SGHTA and CDR2 FQGTGA come from the germline V gene. CDR3 DNA: TGTGCCAGCAGGCCGGGACAGCTTGAGGGGGCAGATACGCAGTATTTT. Translation gives CASRPGQLEGADTQYF.

The chain employs TRBV4-2 and TRBJ2-1; 9 bases align to TRBD2. V shed 0 bases, J shed 8 bases, and the junction held 5 bases outside the gene matches. Per the germline V gene, CDR1 is LGHNA and CDR2 is YNFKEQ. The CDR3 has 15 amino acids. Written as DNA, the CDR3 is TGTGCCAGCAGCCAAGAGGCTAGCGGGGTAGATGAGCAGTTCTTC. Its protein product is CASSQEASGVDEQFF.

This chain uses TRBV27 with TRBJ2-7; 8 bases align to TRBD2. The CDR3 has 13 residues. V was pared by 1 base and J by 6 bases, with 2 bases of the junction left unmatched. In germline, CDR1 is MNHEY, CDR2 SMNVEV (reference sequence). The CDR3 DNA reads TGTGCCAGCAGTTTATTTCGGGAGGGCGAGCAGTACTTC. Its protein is CASSLFREGEQYF.

This clone was observed a handful of times. This chain links TRBV28 with TRBJ1-2; D unclear. V gave up 6 bases and J gave up 5 bases, with 16 bases separating them. The CDR3 length is 14 residues. Germline V lookup: CDR1 MDHEN, CDR2 SYDVKM. The CDR3 nucleotides are TGTGCCAGCAGCCCCGCCACGGGGATATATGGCTACACCTTC. Its protein product is CASSPATGIYGYTF.

The rearrangement uses TRBV13 and TRBJ1-2, with 7 bases aligning to TRBD1. J was trimmed by 2 bases and V by 1 base; bases with no gene match: 4. Germline-derived CDR1 and CDR2 are PRHDT and FYEKMQ (reference sequence). The CDR3 spans 15 residues. CDR3 nucleotides: TGTGCCAGCAGCTTAGACAGGGGTTTGAACTATGGCTACACCTTC. Translation: CASSLDRGLNYGYTF.

This chain links TRBV7-2 with TRBJ1-2; maybe TRBD1 (5 bases). Germline V gene data show CDR1 as SGHTA and CDR2 as FQGNSA. V was shortened by 1 base and J by 0 bases, with 9 bases between the two germline ends. The CDR3 contains 15 residues. In DNA form, the CDR3 reads TGTGCCAGCAGCTTAGATACAGGAGCTAACTATGGCTACACCTTC. It specifies CASSLDTGANYGYTF.

The V and J genes are TRBV5-6 and TRBJ2-7, with D perhaps TRBD1 (5 bases). From germline, CDR1 is SGHDT and CDR2 YYEEEE. The V end was cut by 1 base, the J end by 1 base, with 15 bases between. This CDR3 is built from 16 residues. CDR3 sequence reads: CASSLSFQGSSYEQYF. As DNA, the CDR3 is TGTGCCAGCAGCTTGTCGTTTCAGGGTAGTTCCTACGAGCAGTACTTC.

This clone was counted only a few times. The gene calls are TRBV5-6 and TRBJ1-5; TRBD1 matches 7 bases. The V gene end was trimmed by 4 bases and the J gene end by 3 bases; junction bases not matched to a gene: 10. Germline CDR1 SGHDT, CDR2 YYEEEE. This CDR3 contains 16 residues. CDR3 amino acids: CASSRSGGTINQPQHF. CDR3 bases: TGTGCCAGCAGCCGCTCAGGGGGTACGATCAATCAGCCCCAGCATTTT. The full variable domain, with the rest looked up from reference TRBV5-6 and TRBJ1-5, is DAGVTQSPTHLIKTRGQQVTLRCSPKSGHDTVSWYQQALGQGPQFIFQYYEEEERQRGNFPDRFSGHQFPNYSSELNVNALLLGDSALYLCASSRSGGTINQPQHFGDGTRLSIL.

The rearrangement uses TRBV28 and TRBJ1-6; no reliable D call. Trimming took off 3 bases at V and 9 bases at J, with 9 bases between the two ends. Per germline, CDR1 MDHEN and CDR2 SYDVKM. This CDR3 is 13 amino acids long. CDR3: CASSFRGLSPLHF. The CDR3 DNA reads as TGTGCCAGCAGTTTCCGAGGTCTTTCACCCCTCCACTTT.

The chain recombines TRBV6-2 or TRBV6-3 with TRBJ1-4, with D perhaps TRBD1 (5 bases). Germline loops: CDR1 MNHEY, CDR2 SVGEGT. The V gene lost 5 bases and the J gene lost 3 bases, with 10 bases spanning the gap. This CDR3 comprises 14 residues. CDR3 DNA: TGTGCCAGCAGTAACGGGACTCCTAATGAAAAACTGTTTTTT. Translation gives CASSNGTPNEKLFF.

The chain recombines TRBV11-2 with TRBJ2-7; D is possibly TRBD2 (7 bases). This CDR3 has 15 residues. V lost 5 bases, J lost 6 bases, and 20 bases lay in between. CDR1 and CDR2 from the germline V gene are SGHAT and FQNNGV. CDR3 nucleotide sequence: TGTGCCAGCAGCCTAGGAAGGGGGGGGCAGGGCGAGCAGTACTTC. Amino acids: CASSLGRGGQGEQYF.

This clone showed up just a few times. The chain couples TRBV30 to TRBJ1-2; TRBD1 might be the D (5 bases). The CDR3 contains 12 residues. Trimming shortened V by 5 bases and J by 2 bases, and 9 bases separated the two germline ends. The germline V gene encodes CDR1 GTSNPN and CDR2 SVGIG (reference sequence). CDR3 nucleotides: TGTGCCTGGGCCCGACAGAACTATGGCTACACCTTC. Translation gives CAWARQNYGYTF.

The J gene is TRBJ2-2, the V gene TRBV3-1 (or the pseudogene TRBV3-2); the match to TRBD2 covers 7 bases. Germline assignment: CDR1 LGHDT and CDR2 YNNKEL (reference sequence). Trimming cost V 3 bases and J 6 bases; bases outside gene matches: 7. The CDR3 runs to 15 residues. The CDR3 loop reads CASSQPTSRSGELFF. The CDR3 nucleotides are TGTGCCAGCAGCCAGCCGACTAGCAGGTCCGGGGAGCTGTTTTTT.

The rearrangement joins TRBV7-3 to TRBJ1-1, with TRBD1 matching over 8 bases. V shed 3 bases and J 7 bases; nucleotides not matched to a gene: 10. There are 15 residues in the CDR3. From germline, CDR1 is SGHTA and CDR2 FQGTGA. The CDR3 sequence is CASSFSGDRFSEAFF. CDR3 DNA: TGTGCCAGCAGCTTTAGTGGGGACAGGTTTAGTGAAGCTTTCTTT. The full variable domain, completed using reference TRBV7-3 and TRBJ1-1, is GAGVSQTPSNKVTEKGKYVELRCDPISGHTALYWYRQSLGQGPEFLIYFQGTGAADDSGLPNDRFFAVRPEGSVSTLKIQRTERGDSAVYLCASSFSGDRFSEAFFGQGTRLTVV.

The V gene is TRBV28, the J gene TRBJ1-6, with TRBD1 identical over 7 bases. Losses at the gene ends were 3 bases for V and 7 bases for J; bases not matched to a gene: 9. The CDR3 totals 16 residues. Germline lookup yields CDR1 MDHEN and CDR2 SYDVKM. Here the CDR3 reads CASSFSQGVANSPLHF. In DNA form, the CDR3 reads TGTGCCAGCAGTTTCTCCCAGGGGGTAGCGAATTCACCCCTCCACTTT.

V and J are TRBV21-1 and TRBJ1-5; the listed D gene, TRBD1, was not tested against the DNA. TRBV21-1 is shown as a pseudogene. This CDR3 has 15 amino acids. The CDR3 region has the DNA TGTGCCAGCAGCCCCAAGAGGGGGTCCAATCAGCCCCAGCATTTT. This translates into CASSPKRGSNQPQHF.